Below are 20 T cell receptor beta chains sequenced from a single sample in a study of tumor and adjacent non-tumor tissue in lung cancer. Three rounds of nested PCR, following a modified ARM-PCR protocol, produced the TCRbeta library. TCRdb re-called the multiplex PCR reads with MiXCR, one entry per CDR3 protein. The sample yields 78,000 or so distinct CDR3 sequences, 80% seen once. RNA was extracted from bulk tissue without any cell sorting. The sequencing input was lung tumor tissue. Every receptor here comes from a woman aged 45-59 years with non-small cell lung cancer.

This rearrangement joins TRBV11-2 to TRBJ1-1, with D uncertain. CDR3 length: 12 amino acids. CDR1 and CDR2 (germline): SGHAT, FQNNGV. The CDR3 nucleotides are TGTGCTAGTAGCTCATGGTTCACTGAAGCTTTCTTT. It codes for CASSSWFTEAFF.

Remarks on this clonotype: A much larger clonotype is one base distant, so this may be a read error. The gene calls are TRBV14 and TRBJ2-3; 7 bases are a match to TRBD1. Germline V gene sequence: CDR1 SGHDN, CDR2 FVKESK. CDR3 length: 17 residues. This chain's CDR3 is CASSQRFVKGATDMQYF. In DNA, the CDR3 is TGTGCCAGCAGCCAAAGGTTTGTGAAGGGGGCCACAGATATGCAGTATTTT.

Concerning this clonotype: The CDR3 carries no conserved terminal phenylalanine or tryptophan, so it likely arises from a read error. It is unclear where the CDR3 begins or ends on the DNA, so no DNA is shown, and the CDR3 is as TCRdb lists it. The chain is built from TRBV6-5 and TRBJ1-2; the D call in the table, TRBD1, was not verified against the DNA. Germline V gene lookup returns CDR1 MNHEY and CDR2 SVGAGI. From its first to its last residue, the CDR3 has 14 amino acids. The CDR3 is CASRSNRGNYGYSL.

As for this clonotype: A junction end diverges from the germline sequence, so it may reflect a read error. The rearrangement links TRBV4-3 to TRBJ1-5; D gene unclear. CDR3 length equals 18 residues. CDR1 LGHNA and CDR2 YSLEER come from the germline V gene. CDR3 nucleotide sequence: TGCGCCAGCAGCCAAGAGATAGGCGCAGGAAGGAGCAATCGGCCCCAGCATTTT. Translation gives CASSQEIGAGRSNRPQHF.

This clonotype was seen at least ten times. This chain connects TRBV20-1 to TRBJ2-1, with D possibly TRBD2 on 5 matching bases. Trimming stripped 3 bases from V and 7 bases from J, with 13 bases between. This CDR3 is 13 amino acids long. Germline V gene data show CDR1 as DFQATT and CDR2 as SNEGSKA (reference sequence). The CDR3 bases are TGCAGTGCTAGTCGAGGGAGTTATAATGAGCAGTTCTTC. Its translation: CSASRGSYNEQFF.

As regards this clonotype: The junction differs from germline at one of its ends, possibly a read error. J is TRBJ2-5 and V is TRBV29-1; no definite D call. This CDR3 contains 14 residues. The germline gives CDR1 SQVTM, CDR2 ANQGSEA. DNA of the CDR3: TGCAGCGTTGAGAGTCAGGATGATTGGCAGACCCAGTGCTTC. It is translated as CSVESQDDWQTQCF. Full variable domain (outside the CDR3, taken from reference TRBV29-1 and TRBJ2-5): SAVISQKPSRDICQRGTSLTIQCQVDSQVTMMFWYRQQPGQSLTLIATANQGSEATYESGFVIDKFPISRPNLTFSTLTVSNMSPEDSSIYLCSVESQDDWQTQCFGPGTRLLVL.

To note about this clonotype: A junction end diverges from the germline sequence, so it may reflect a read error. This chain uses TRBV20-1 with TRBJ2-1, with 9 bases that match TRBD1. CDR3 size: 12 residues. Germline V gives CDR1 DFQATT, CDR2 SNEGSKA (reference sequence). The DNA of the CDR3 is TGCAGTGCATCGGACAGGGGTAATGGGCAGTTTTTC. Encoded protein: CSASDRGNGQFF.

A word on this clonotype: Sequence at one end of the junction differs from germline and may be a read error. The rearrangement joins TRBV11-2 to TRBJ2-1; no firm D call. Germline V gene data show CDR1 as SGHAT and CDR2 as FQNNGV. CDR3 size: 13 residues. CDR3 DNA sequence: TGTGCCAGCAGCTCCAGACGTATCAATGAGCAGTTATTC. It specifies CASSSRRINEQLF.

The rearrangement links TRBV19 to TRBJ1-2, with unresolved D. There are 13 residues in the CDR3. Germline CDR1 LNHDA, CDR2 SQIVND (reference sequence). Trimming shortened V by 1 base and J by 3 bases, and 6 bases separated the two germline ends. Here the CDR3 reads CASSIAPDYGYTF. The CDR3 DNA reads TGTGCCAGTAGTATAGCGCCGGACTATGGCTACACCTTC.

Concerning this clonotype: The conserved final phenylalanine or tryptophan is absent from the CDR3, which likely points to a read error. The chain couples TRBV20-1 to TRBJ2-1, with D hard to call. Trimming cost V 3 bases and J 13 bases, with 19 bases left between them. Germline CDR1 reads DFQATT; CDR2 reads SNEGSKA (reference sequence). This CDR3 has 13 residues. This chain's CDR3 is CSASADPTTDQFL. The DNA for the CDR3 is TGCAGTGCTAGTGCCGACCCGACAACAGATCAGTTCTTA.

With regard to this clonotype: The junction differs from germline at one of its ends, possibly a read error. The chain recombines TRBV6-1 with TRBJ1-4; 9 nucleotides agree with TRBD1. Germline V gene data show CDR1 as MNHNS and CDR2 as SASEGT. The CDR3 length is 14 residues. The CDR3 coding sequence is TGTGCCAGCGGCCGGGACAGGGATGATGAACAACTGTTTTTT. Its translation: CASGRDRDDEQLFF.

CDR3 nucleotide sequence: TGCAGTGATAAGTCGAACAAGGAGACCCAGTACTTC. It translates to CSDKSNKETQYF. The rearrangement links TRBV20-1 to TRBJ2-5; D uncertain. Trimming cost V 7 bases and J 5 bases, with 14 bases left between them. The CDR3 extends over 12 amino acids. Germline V gene sequence: CDR1 DFQATT, CDR2 SNEGSKA (reference sequence).

This clonotype was seen a single time. At one of its ends the junction is not consistent with the germline gene, which may arise from a read error. The V gene is TRBV29-1, the J gene TRBJ2-3; D possibly corresponds to TRBD2 (6 bases). CDR3 size: 13 residues. Germline loops: CDR1 SQVTM, CDR2 ANQGSEA. CDR3 bases: TGCAGCGATGGGACTGTTAGCGCAGATAAGCAGTATTTT. Translated: CSDGTVSADKQYF.

Worth noting for this clonotype: One end of the junction fails to match germline, which may point to a read error. The chain uses TRBV7-2 and TRBJ2-3, with 14 nucleotides matching TRBD2. The CDR3 sequence is 14 residues long. Germline CDR1 reads SGHTA; CDR2 reads FQGNSA. CDR3 in amino acids: CGSSKTSGRDTQCF. DNA of the CDR3: TGTGGCAGCAGCAAGACTAGCGGGAGGGATACGCAGTGTTTT.

This clonotype was picked up many times. The rearrangement uses TRBV10-2 and TRBJ1-5, with D tentatively TRBD1 (6 bases). Germline CDR1 reads WSHSY; CDR2 reads SAAADI. The CDR3 has 18 amino acids. V lost 5 bases and J 4 bases, leaving 24 bases between the germline ends. The CDR3 spells CASSNLQGQGGANQPQHF. The CDR3 nucleotides are TGCGCCAGCAGTAATCTACAGGGTCAAGGAGGTGCTAATCAGCCCCAGCATTTT.

On this clonotype itself: With a much larger clone just one base away, this may be a read error. The rearrangement links TRBV20-1 to TRBJ2-5; tentative D call: TRBD2 (5 bases). Germline V gene sequence: CDR1 DFQATT, CDR2 SNEGSKA (reference sequence). This CDR3 region has 15 residues. V was trimmed by 3 bases and J by 0 bases, leaving 14 bases between them. The CDR3 here is CSASTASRNQETQYF. CDR3 bases: TGCAGTGCTAGCACGGCTAGCAGGAACCAAGAGACCCAGTACTTC.

Of note for this clonotype: Mismatch with germline at one junction end may stem from a read error. CDR3 sequence reads: CANSFLKGGFYEQYF. In nucleotides, the CDR3 is TGTGCCAACAGTTTTTTGAAAGGGGGATTCTACGAGCAGTACTTC. The genes are TRBV28 and TRBJ2-7; D is perhaps TRBD1 (6 bases). Per the germline V gene, CDR1 is MDHEN and CDR2 is SYDVKM. This CDR3 region has 15 residues. The entire variable domain, with the rest obtained from reference TRBV28 and TRBJ2-7, is as follows: DVKVTQSSRYLVKRTGEKVFLECVQDMDHENMFWYRQDPGLGLRLIYFSYDVKMKEKGDIPEGYSVSREKKERFSLILESASTNQTSMYLCANSFLKGGFYEQYFGPGTRLTVT.

Turning to this clonotype: The CDR3 does not end in the conserved phenylalanine or tryptophan, so this is likely a read error. The rearrangement joins TRBV4-3 to TRBJ2-1; D is ambiguous. The length of the CDR3 is 15 residues. Germline V CDR1 and CDR2: LGHNA, YSLEER. Here the CDR3 reads CASSQELVINNEQFL. CDR3 DNA: TGCGCCAGTAGCCAAGAGCTAGTCATCAACAATGAGCAGTTCTTA.

For this clonotype: Germline and junction disagree at one end, which may indicate a read error. The gene calls are TRBV10-3 and TRBJ2-3, with D maybe TRBD1 (6 bases). The CDR3 extends over 15 amino acids. Germline V gives CDR1 ENHRY, CDR2 SYGVKD. The CDR3 is CAISDIGQSTDTQYF. In DNA form, the CDR3 reads TGTGCCATCAGTGATATAGGACAGAGCACGGATACGCAGTATTTT.

About this clonotype: A read error may produce the germline difference seen at one junction end. The genes are TRBV28 and TRBJ1-5; 8 bases fit TRBD1. CDR1 and CDR2 from the germline V gene are MDHEN and SYDVKM. The CDR3 spans 16 residues. The CDR3 reads CTSSFAGTGSNQPQHF. DNA for the CDR3: TGTACCAGTAGTTTCGCCGGGACAGGAAGCAATCAGCCCCAGCATTTT.